The sequence of this TCR beta chain was determined in a study of shared clonotypes between healthy human individuals. Clones were sequenced by immunoSEQ multiplex PCR, and TCRdb holds only the in-frame ones, with some missing. In the table there are roughly 1,600,000 clones, around 98.5% of which are singletons. This TCR derives from a man younger than 40 in good health. Specimen: naive CD4+ T cells sorted from blood. Described subset: CD45RA+ positively selected.

CDR3 nucleotide sequence: TGTGCCAGCAGCTCTCGGACAGGGTCGTACCAAGAGACCCAGTACTTC. Translated: CASSSRTGSYQETQYF. The rearrangement uses TRBV11-2 and TRBJ2-5, with TRBD1 matching 8 bases. The CDR3 sequence is 16 residues long. With V trimmed by 4 bases and J by 0 bases, 7 bases remained unmatched. Germline assignment: CDR1 SGHAT and CDR2 FQNNGV.